This T cell receptor (beta chain) was documented in a study of blood T cells in healthy people across ages (dated by TCRdb to about 2015). The study in broad terms: In model experiments, roughly one uniquely barcoded TCR beta cDNA molecule per two T cells was captured by template switching. To track age-related changes in TCR beta repertoire diversity, the study relied on deep sequencing normalized with unique cDNA molecular identifiers. Donors were grouped into four age groups: young (average about 15 years), middle-aged (roughly 40), aged (roughly 67) and long-lived (about 89). To avoid experimental bias, donors of different ages were randomly spread across the sequencing lanes. Using the same blood draw, the study looked at two additional independent replicas of 1 million unique cDNA reads for two donors, one aged 18 to 29 and the other aged 80 or older.

Libraries were made using 5' RACE. Sequenced using an Illumina HiSeq 2500. A second PCR of roughly 7 to 11 cycles was performed with a sample-barcoded 5' primer and a J-beta primer mix. Each TCR beta cDNA molecule received a unique molecular identifier from a template-switch 5' adaptor carrying 12 random nucleotides. Each sample yielded at least 2.5 million CDR3-containing paired-end reads. First-strand cDNA was synthesized from all RNA with the Mint cDNA synthesis kit, primed by a TRBC-specific oligonucleotide. All cDNA was treated with uracil-DNA glycosylase and then went through a first 18-cycle PCR with the universal primers M1SS and BC2_uni_R. Regarding the original processing steps: For normalization, 1 million high-quality reads were randomly selected from each sample, with every read carrying a distinct molecular identifier. Instead of being binned into consensus sequences, reads that shared molecular identifiers were thrown out. MiTCR, run with a Q25 quality threshold and the strictest error-elimination algorithm, handled CDR3 identification, clonotype clustering and error correction. Lower-bound total TCR beta diversity was estimated with a nonparametric unseen species model using Euler transformation. TCRdb reran the public reads through fastp at Q25 and MiXCR, keeping productive beta chains. Each entry merges the rows of one CDR3 protein and shows their most common DNA and genes. Here the V and J calls rest on TCRdb's processing, not on the authors' analysis. The sample table shows about 1.1 million distinct CDR3 sequences, and roughly two fifths are seen once. The ten most abundant clones make up around 13% of the sample.

Overall study results and their limits: Observed TCR beta diversity per million T cells fell roughly linearly with age, and a significant reduction was already apparent by age roughly 40. Donor CMV infection status was unknown, potentially confounding age-related changes in expanded clonotypes. Observed TCR beta diversity correlated strongly with the percentage of naive T cells measured by flow cytometry. Compared with the aged group, the long-lived group had more naive CD4+ T cells, fewer expanded clones and increased TCR diversity, a pattern suggesting age selection. Because profiling used bulk unsorted PBMCs, naive and antigen-experienced compartments could not be compared conclusively. Estimates of total diversity based on one million sequenced T cells were considered lower bounds and underestimates.

The CDR3 measures 16 amino acids from cysteine to phenylalanine. The read is trimmed to its CDR3 DNA, 48 bases read in frame from base 1. V is reduced by 5 bases and J by 4 bases, leaving a spacing of 17 bases between them. With respect to this clonotype: The antigen it binds to is not known. The record has no base qualities; no much larger clone is one base away.

The 40 or so donors, aged about 6 to 95 years, were systemically healthy Caucasian individuals from Russia. Each donor gave 8 to 10 milliliters of peripheral blood, drawn into EDTA-treated Vacutainer tubes. Ficoll-Paque density-gradient centrifugation was used to isolate PBMCs, with at least 6.5 million obtained per sample. Trizol reagent was used to extract total RNA from PBMCs, with at least 5 micrograms per sample. For every donor, an aliquot of PBMCs went through flow cytometry to measure the percentages of naive CD45RAhigh/CD27high T cells. Sequenced input: blood. This receptor was identified in a man aged 18-30 years in good health. Rearrangement joined TRBV12-3 or TRBV12-4 to TRBJ2-2; TRBD2 is perhaps the D gene, given 6 matching bases. The sequence in DNA is TGTGCCAGCAGTCGGGGAGGAGGGATGGCCACCGGGGAGCTGTTTTTT. Its translation reads: CASSRGGGMATGELFF.